This T cell receptor (beta chain) derives from a study of blood T cell repertoires in COVID-19. Whole-study context: From T cells, B-cell-depleted T cells, or PBMCs came the material, which was cDNA or gDNA.

Only in-frame clones appear in the TCRdb table, and some are missing; sequencing was by immunoSEQ multiplex PCR. The sample lists around 300,000 clones, 89% occurring once. Each participant's cohort was designated according to participant-reported clinical history. Each recovered donor of Cohort 3 presented with two negative PCRs, clearance, or symptom resolution. Material for sequencing was PBMCs or T cells enriched from blood (not recorded which). The source is a woman in her sixties who had recovered from COVID-19.

CDR3 coding DNA: TGTGCCAGCAGTTTACCCCCGTGGCGGGGGACCCATGAGCAGTTCTTC. This gives the protein CASSLPPWRGTHEQFF. This rearrangement joins TRBV27 to TRBJ2-1, with 7 nucleotides matching TRBD2. Germline V lookup: CDR1 MNHEY, CDR2 SMNVEV (reference sequence). CDR3 length: 16 residues. V was pared by 2 bases and J by 8 bases, with 12 bases of the junction left unmatched.